This passage covers 17 T cell receptor beta chains from one sample sequenced in a study of blood T cell repertoires in COVID-19. Method: immunoSEQ multiplex PCR; TCRdb's copy keeps in-frame clones and lacks some. The sample has over 200,000 clones, approximately 89% seen once. Sample: peripheral blood. These receptors were collected from a woman aged 50 to 60 with acute or convalescent COVID-19.

This clone appeared a single time. The chain joins TRBV5-4 to TRBJ1-6; D uncertain. V was clipped by 0 bases and J by 9 bases, with 7 bases between them. The CDR3 spans 13 residues. Germline V gives CDR1 SGHNT, CDR2 YYREEE (reference sequence). The CDR3 loop is CASSLAWSSPLHF. The CDR3 nucleotides are TGTGCCAGCAGCTTGGCCTGGAGTTCACCCCTCCACTTT.

This clone was recorded only once. This sequence joins TRBV14 and TRBJ1-4, with D perhaps matching TRBD1 (5 bases). Germline lookup yields CDR1 SGHDN and CDR2 FVKESK. Trimming shortened V by 0 bases and J by 6 bases, and 8 bases separated the two germline ends. This CDR3 region has 14 residues. CDR3 nucleotide sequence: TGTGCCAGCAGCCAAGAAGGGGCTGATGAAAAACTGTTTTTT. This encodes CASSQEGADEKLFF.

The chain couples TRBV7-9 to TRBJ2-4; 8 bases fit TRBD2. With 3 bases clipped from V and 4 bases from J, the junction kept 2 bases outside the gene matches. The V gene's germline CDR1 is SEHNR and CDR2 FQNEAQ (reference sequence). The CDR3 runs to 14 residues. CDR3: CASSLIAGKNIQYF. The CDR3 region has the DNA TGTGCCAGCAGCTTGATAGCGGGAAAAAACATTCAGTACTTC.

The CDR3 is CASSLAGSSQPQHF. The CDR3 DNA follows: TGTGCCAGCAGCTTAGCAGGGTCGAGTCAGCCCCAGCATTTT. The genes are TRBV13 and TRBJ1-5; TRBD1 might be the D (5 bases). Germline V CDR1 and CDR2: PRHDT, FYEKMQ (reference sequence). The CDR3 extends over 14 amino acids. Between the trimmed V and J ends, which lost 1 base and 6 bases, there was a span of 10 bases.

The chain recombines TRBV3-1 (or the pseudogene TRBV3-2) with TRBJ2-3; maybe TRBD1 (8 bases). Germline V gene data show CDR1 as LGHDT and CDR2 as YNNKEL (reference sequence). The CDR3 covers 19 residues. V gave up 0 bases and J gave up 6 bases, with 25 bases separating them. CDR3 bases: TGTGCCAGCAGCCAAGAGTGGACAGGGAGGGGCCTGAGCCGGGATACGCAGTATTTT. Translating it yields CASSQEWTGRGLSRDTQYF.

This chain links TRBV7-2 with TRBJ1-3; the D gene is possibly TRBD1 (5 bases). Germline loops: CDR1 SGHTA, CDR2 FQGNSA. This CDR3 spans 16 amino acids. V lost 1 base and J 0 bases, leaving 10 bases between the germline ends. The CDR3 nucleotides are TGTGCCAGCAGCTTAGGACAGCCGTTCTCTGGAAACACCATATATTTT. It is translated as CASSLGQPFSGNTIYF. The full variable domain, rest sourced from reference TRBV7-2 and TRBJ1-3, is GAGVSQSPSNKVTEKGKDVELRCDPISGHTALYWYRQSLGQGLEFLIYFQGNSAPDKSGLPSDRFSAERTGGSVSTLTIQRTQQEDSAVYLCASSLGQPFSGNTIYFGEGSWLTVV.

The genes are TRBV6-5 and TRBJ2-7, with 10 bases fitting TRBD1. V lost 9 bases and J lost 4; bases outside the gene matches: 6. The CDR3 extends over 13 amino acids. The germline gives CDR1 MNHEY, CDR2 SVGAGI. This chain's CDR3 is CASQPGQGYEQYF. The CDR3 DNA reads as TGTGCCAGTCAACCGGGACAGGGGTACGAGCAGTACTTC.

V gene TRBV5-1 combines with J gene TRBJ2-3, with 8 bases aligning to TRBD1. The junction had 17 bases not matched to a gene; V was cut back by 4 bases and J by 1 base. The germline V gene encodes CDR1 SGHRS and CDR2 YFSETQ. CDR3 length: 19 amino acids. CDR3 residues: CASSPGQGGPRTRTDTQYF. The CDR3 DNA sequence: TGCGCCAGCAGCCCAGGACAGGGAGGCCCCCGCACCCGCACAGATACGCAGTATTTT.

The chain joins TRBV5-1 to TRBJ1-5; TRBD1 matches at 7 bases. The CDR3 has 15 residues. The V gene's germline CDR1 is SGHRS and CDR2 YFSETQ. V shed 1 base and J 0 bases; nucleotides not matched to a gene: 1. CDR3 region: CASSLTGDSNQPQHF. The CDR3 DNA follows: TGCGCCAGCAGCTTGACAGGGGATAGCAATCAGCCCCAGCATTTT.

This clone was seen a single time. The chain is built from TRBV5-4 and TRBJ2-5; possibly TRBD2 for D (5 bases). CDR3 length: 16 residues. The V gene lost 5 bases and the J gene lost 3 bases, with 20 bases spanning the gap. CDR1 and CDR2 (germline): SGHNT, YYREEE (reference sequence). The DNA of the CDR3 is TGTGCCAGCAGTCCACTGGTCGGGAATCCGGAAGAGACCCAGTACTTC. Residues: CASSPLVGNPEETQYF.

The CDR3: CASSGESADTQYF. The CDR3, as DNA: TGTGCCAGCAGTGGGGAGAGCGCAGATACGCAGTATTTT. The V call is TRBV2, the J call TRBJ2-3; weak D call: TRBD2 (5 bases). CDR3 length: 13 residues. Germline assignment: CDR1 SNHLY and CDR2 FYNNEI. The V end was cut by 4 bases, the J end by 4 bases, with 9 bases between.

This chain uses TRBV6-5 with TRBJ2-5; D may be TRBD2 (7 bases). Germline V gene sequence: CDR1 MNHEY, CDR2 SVGAGI. The CDR3 consists of 14 residues. V lost 6 bases, J lost 5 bases, and 16 bases lay in between. The DNA for the CDR3 is TGTGCCAGCAGCCCCTGGGGCGGGGGCGAGACCCAGTACTTC. Translating it yields CASSPWGGGETQYF.

The chain uses TRBV5-1 and TRBJ1-5; TRBD1 matches 8 bases. The CDR3 consists of 16 residues. The trim removed 4 bases at V and 2 bases at J, leaving 8 bases unmatched. Germline CDR1 SGHRS, CDR2 YFSETQ. For the CDR3, the DNA is TGCGCCAGCAGCCCAGGACAGGGTACGGGCAATCAGCCCCAGCATTTT. Amino acid sequence: CASSPGQGTGNQPQHF.

The V gene is TRBV29-1, the J gene TRBJ2-2; 7 bases align to TRBD1. J lost 3 bases, V lost 6 bases, and 7 bases had no gene match. CDR1 and CDR2 (germline): SQVTM, ANQGSEA. This CDR3 has 14 residues. The CDR3 sequence: CSVASGGYTGELFF. CDR3 in DNA: TGCAGCGTCGCTTCAGGGGGATACACCGGGGAGCTGTTTTTT.

To note about this clone: Within the sample, other DNA sequences also encode this same CDR3. The chain carries TRBV7-2 and TRBJ1-1; D is possibly TRBD1 (5 bases). CDR3 length: 14 amino acids. V lost 1 base and J lost 2, with 8 bases in between. From germline, CDR1 is SGHTA and CDR2 FQGNSA. CDR3 nucleotide sequence: TGTGCCAGCAGCTTAGGGCGGGGCAACACTGAAGCTTTCTTT. Translating gives CASSLGRGNTEAFF.

The V call is TRBV15, the J call TRBJ2-7, with TRBD1 matching over 9 bases. Germline trimming cut 0 bases from V and 1 base from J; bases unmatched to any gene: 4. Per germline, CDR1 LNHNV and CDR2 YYDKDF (reference sequence). The CDR3 length is 16 residues. The CDR3 DNA is TGTGCCACCAGCAGAGATTATGGGACAGGGTCCTACGAGCAGTACTTC. It codes for CATSRDYGTGSYEQYF.

This chain connects TRBV24-1 to TRBJ1-1; D possibly corresponds to TRBD1 (5 bases). The CDR3 totals 13 residues. V lost 1 base to trimming and J lost 5 bases, with 7 bases between them. The germline V gene encodes CDR1 KGHDR and CDR2 SFDVKD. The CDR3 loop reads CATSDFRETEAFF. The CDR3 region has the DNA TGTGCCACCAGTGATTTCAGGGAAACTGAAGCTTTCTTT.